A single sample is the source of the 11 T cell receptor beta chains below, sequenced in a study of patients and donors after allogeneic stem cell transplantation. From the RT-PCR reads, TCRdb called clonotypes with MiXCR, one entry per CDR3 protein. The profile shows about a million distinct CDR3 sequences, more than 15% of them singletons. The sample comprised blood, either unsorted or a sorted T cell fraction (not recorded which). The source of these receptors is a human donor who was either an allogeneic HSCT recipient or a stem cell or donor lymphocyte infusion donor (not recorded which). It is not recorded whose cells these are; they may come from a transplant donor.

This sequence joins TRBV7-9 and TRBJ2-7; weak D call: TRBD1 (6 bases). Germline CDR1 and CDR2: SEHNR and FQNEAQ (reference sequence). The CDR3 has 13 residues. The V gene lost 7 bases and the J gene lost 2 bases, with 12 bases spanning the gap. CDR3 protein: CASKGVPPYEQYF. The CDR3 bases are TGTGCCAGCAAGGGGGTCCCCCCCTACGAGCAGTACTTC.

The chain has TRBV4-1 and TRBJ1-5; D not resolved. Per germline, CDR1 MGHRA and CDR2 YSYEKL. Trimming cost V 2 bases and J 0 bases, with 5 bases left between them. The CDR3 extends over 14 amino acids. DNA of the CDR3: TGCGCCAGCAGCCAACAGAATAGCAATCAGCCCCAGCATTTT. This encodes CASSQQNSNQPQHF.

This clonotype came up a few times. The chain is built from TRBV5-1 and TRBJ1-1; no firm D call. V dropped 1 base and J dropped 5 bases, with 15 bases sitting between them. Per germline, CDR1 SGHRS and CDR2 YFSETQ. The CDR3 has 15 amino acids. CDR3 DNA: TGCGCCAGCAGCTTGCCCGGACGGGGAGAAACTGAAGCTTTCTTT. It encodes CASSLPGRGETEAFF.

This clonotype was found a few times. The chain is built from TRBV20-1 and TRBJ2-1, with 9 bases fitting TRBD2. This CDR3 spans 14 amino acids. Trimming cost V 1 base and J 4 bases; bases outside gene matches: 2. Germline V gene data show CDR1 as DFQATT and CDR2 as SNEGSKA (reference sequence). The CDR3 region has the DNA TGCAGTGCTAGAGCGAGCGGGAGGTACAATGAGCAGTTCTTC. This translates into CSARASGRYNEQFF.

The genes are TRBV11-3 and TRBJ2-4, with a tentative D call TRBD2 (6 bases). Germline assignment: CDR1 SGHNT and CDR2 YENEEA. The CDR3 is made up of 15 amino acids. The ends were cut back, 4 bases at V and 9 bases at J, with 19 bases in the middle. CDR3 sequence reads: CASSSASFTGVIQYF. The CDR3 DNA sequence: TGTGCCAGCAGCTCGGCTAGCTTTACGGGGGTCATTCAGTACTTC.

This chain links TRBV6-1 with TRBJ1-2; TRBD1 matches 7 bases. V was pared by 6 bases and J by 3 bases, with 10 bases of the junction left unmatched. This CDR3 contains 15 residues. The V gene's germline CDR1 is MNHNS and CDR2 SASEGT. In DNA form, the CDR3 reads TGTGCCAGCAGACCCCTTCGTACAGGGGACTATGGCTACACCTTC. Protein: CASRPLRTGDYGYTF.

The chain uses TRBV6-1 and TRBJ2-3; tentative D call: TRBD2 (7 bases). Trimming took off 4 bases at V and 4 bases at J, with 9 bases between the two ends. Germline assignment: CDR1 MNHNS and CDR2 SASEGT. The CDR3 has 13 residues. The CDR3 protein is CASSGEGADTQYF. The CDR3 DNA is TGTGCCAGCAGTGGGGAGGGGGCAGATACGCAGTATTTT.

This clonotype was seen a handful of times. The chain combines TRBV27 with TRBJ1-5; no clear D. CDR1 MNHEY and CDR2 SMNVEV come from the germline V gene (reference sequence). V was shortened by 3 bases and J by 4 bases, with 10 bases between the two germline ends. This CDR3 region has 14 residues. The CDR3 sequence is CASSFSPQNQPQHF. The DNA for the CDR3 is TGTGCCAGCAGTTTTAGTCCGCAAAATCAGCCCCAGCATTTT.

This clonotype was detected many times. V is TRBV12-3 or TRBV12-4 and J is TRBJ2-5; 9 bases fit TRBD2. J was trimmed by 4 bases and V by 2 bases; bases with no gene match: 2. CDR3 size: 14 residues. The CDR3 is CASSLRGLAETQYF. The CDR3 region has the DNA TGTGCCAGCAGTTTAAGGGGACTAGCAGAGACCCAGTACTTC.

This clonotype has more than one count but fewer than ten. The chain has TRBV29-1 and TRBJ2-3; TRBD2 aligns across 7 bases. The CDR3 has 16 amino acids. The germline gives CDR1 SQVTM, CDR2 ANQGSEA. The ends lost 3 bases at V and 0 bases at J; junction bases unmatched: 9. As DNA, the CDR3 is TGCAGCGTTGACGGGTGGGGCGGGGGAAGCACAGATACGCAGTATTTT. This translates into CSVDGWGGGSTDTQYF.

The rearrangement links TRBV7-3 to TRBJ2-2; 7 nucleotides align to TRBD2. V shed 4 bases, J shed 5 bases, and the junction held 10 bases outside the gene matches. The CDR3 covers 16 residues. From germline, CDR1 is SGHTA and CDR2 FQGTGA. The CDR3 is CASSSRRSGGTGELFF. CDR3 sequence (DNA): TGTGCCAGCAGCTCACGGCGGTCGGGGGGAACCGGGGAGCTGTTTTTT.